Each of the 22 T cell receptor beta chains below was sequenced from the same sample in a study of identical twins (dated by TCRdb to 2015 to 2016). Library method: 5' RACE. TCRdb lists the instrument as Illumina HiSeq 2000. TCRdb trimmed public reads at Q25 via fastp, called clones via MiXCR and kept in-frame beta chains. Rows are combined by CDR3 protein, so each entry shows the most common genes and DNA. The sample records around 480,000 distinct CDR3 sequences, roughly 13% of which are singletons. The leading ten clones occupy approximately 0.98% of the sample. The data were also submitted as part of a second study, on yellow fever vaccine responses in identical twins.

The source material was CD4+ T cells sorted from blood. The receptors were gathered from a young woman in good health.

This clonotype was found many times. The rearrangement joins TRBV5-1 to TRBJ2-3; 9 bases are a match to TRBD2. Unmatched junction bases numbered 13, after V lost 4 bases and J lost 4 bases. CDR3 length: 17 residues. Germline V gives CDR1 SGHRS, CDR2 YFSETQ. As DNA, the CDR3 is TGCGCCAGCAGCCTTGGAGGTCGCGGGGGGGCCCCAGATACGCAGTATTTT. It encodes CASSLGGRGGAPDTQYF.

V and J are TRBV6-2 or TRBV6-3 and TRBJ2-5; either TRBD1 or TRBD2 may supply D (6 bases each). The CDR3 spans 14 residues. Germline CDR1 is MNHEY and CDR2 is SVGEGT. CDR3 sequence reads: CATMSGGFQETQYF. CDR3 nucleotides: TGTGCTACGATGTCCGGGGGCTTCCAAGAGACCCAGTACTTC.

This chain connects TRBV11-2 to TRBJ2-2, with D unresolved. The CDR3 has 14 amino acids. Between the trimmed V and J ends, which lost 4 bases and 5 bases, there was a span of 11 bases. Germline CDR1 SGHAT, CDR2 FQNNGV. The CDR3 coding sequence is TGTGCCAGCAGCTCTGAAAGGGTGACCGGGGAGCTGTTTTTT. It specifies CASSSERVTGELFF.

This clonotype was seen a handful of times. This chain uses TRBV6-2 or TRBV6-3 with TRBJ2-3; unclear D gene. V dropped 8 bases and J dropped 2 bases, with 20 bases sitting between them. This CDR3 spans 16 amino acids. Germline-derived CDR1 and CDR2 are MNHEY and SVGEGT. CDR3 loop: CASSYPLGTVTDTQYF. CDR3 DNA sequence: TGTGCCAGCTCGTACCCACTGGGAACTGTCACAGATACGCAGTATTTT.

This clonotype was recorded many times. This rearrangement joins TRBV5-1 to TRBJ2-3; 11 positions match TRBD2. The CDR3 has 18 residues. The V and J ends lost 2 bases and 0 bases, in that order; junction bases with no gene match: 8. The germline V gene encodes CDR1 SGHRS and CDR2 YFSETQ. CDR3 loop: CASSLLAGVPTSTDTQYF. CDR3 nucleotide sequence: TGCGCCAGCAGCTTACTAGCGGGAGTTCCTACTAGCACAGATACGCAGTATTTT.

The table lists this clonotype with a few counts. In DNA form, the CDR3 reads TGTGCCACCAGTGACCCGACTAAGCCCTACAATGAGCAGTTCTTC. It translates to CATSDPTKPYNEQFF. The chain links TRBV24-1 to TRBJ2-1; the D gene is possibly TRBD2 (5 bases). Trimming took off 4 bases at V and 2 bases at J, with 11 bases between the two ends. The CDR3 loop spans 15 amino acids. Germline loops: CDR1 KGHDR, CDR2 SFDVKD.

The chain joins TRBV7-2 to TRBJ2-1; D unclear. This CDR3 comprises 13 residues. The germline gives CDR1 SGHTA, CDR2 FQGNSA. Trimming shortened V by 4 bases and J by 5 bases, and 9 bases separated the two germline ends. CDR3 region: CASSSGRNNEQFF. Written as DNA, the CDR3 is TGTGCCAGCAGCTCCGGACGGAACAATGAGCAGTTCTTC.

V usage is TRBV7-2 and J usage is TRBJ2-2; TRBD1 agrees at 8 bases. The CDR3 totals 14 residues. The V gene end was trimmed by 1 base and the J gene end by 11 bases; junction bases not matched to a gene: 6. Germline V lookup: CDR1 SGHTA, CDR2 FQGNSA. This CDR3 reads CASSLVTGDGELFF. The CDR3 DNA reads as TGTGCCAGCAGCTTAGTGACAGGGGATGGAGAGCTGTTTTTT.

The CDR3 DNA reads TGTGCTAGTGGGCCCGGGACCAACACCGGGGAGCTGTTTTTT. Residues: CASGPGTNTGELFF. This chain connects TRBV12-5 to TRBJ2-2; D is tentatively TRBD1 or TRBD2 (5 bases each). Germline V gene data show CDR1 as LGHNT and CDR2 as FRNRAP. V was cut by 6 bases and J by 2 bases, with 10 bases left in between. The CDR3 has 14 amino acids.

This clonotype was seen only once. The genes are TRBV11-1 and TRBJ2-1; 10 bases align to TRBD2. CDR3 size: 18 residues. The germline V gene encodes CDR1 SGHAT and CDR2 FQDESV (reference sequence). Trimming at V came to 1 base and at J to 7 bases, leaving 13 bases not matched to a gene. The CDR3 sequence is CASSLVVVASGRPNEQFF. The CDR3 DNA follows: TGTGCCAGCAGCTTAGTTGTAGTGGCTAGCGGGAGACCGAATGAGCAGTTCTTC.

In its sample, this clonotype was seen a few times. V and J are TRBV29-1 and TRBJ2-3; D is possibly TRBD2 (6 bases). Trimming shortened V by 8 bases and J by 5 bases, and 17 bases separated the two germline ends. CDR3 length equals 13 residues. The V gene's germline CDR1 is SQVTM and CDR2 ANQGSEA. CDR3 coding DNA: TGCAGCATTGCCGCGGGGTTTGGAGATACGCAGTATTTT. It translates to CSIAAGFGDTQYF.

This clonotype was seen a few times. This chain uses TRBV5-6 with TRBJ1-2; D perhaps matches TRBD1 (5 bases). The V and J ends lost 3 bases and 4 bases respectively, with 13 bases between them. CDR3 size: 14 residues. Germline V gives CDR1 SGHDT, CDR2 YYEEEE. CDR3 protein: CASSWGRGGYGYTF. Here the CDR3 DNA reads TGTGCCAGCAGCTGGGGGAGGGGCGGCTATGGCTACACCTTC.

The sample holds a few counts of this clonotype. The rearrangement links TRBV7-9 to TRBJ2-5; tentatively, D is TRBD1 (6 bases). Between the trimmed V and J ends, which lost 5 bases and 5 bases, there was a span of 18 bases. The CDR3 extends over 15 amino acids. Germline assignment: CDR1 SEHNR and CDR2 FQNEAQ (reference sequence). The CDR3 loop is CASSSQGIARETQYF. The DNA of the CDR3 is TGTGCCAGCAGCAGCCAGGGGATAGCCCGGGAGACCCAGTACTTC.

This clonotype was detected only a few times. The chain uses TRBV29-1 and TRBJ2-2; D is unresolved. The CDR3 loop spans 12 amino acids. Germline V gene sequence: CDR1 SQVTM, CDR2 ANQGSEA. The V end lost 7 bases, the J end lost 13 bases, and 19 bases lay between the germline ends. The DNA of the CDR3 is TGCAGCGCCGATCGCGGCGCCGGTGTGCTGTTTTTT. Its translation is CSADRGAGVLFF.

This clonotype was detected ten times or more. The rearrangement links TRBV29-1 to TRBJ2-5, with D possibly being TRBD1 (5 bases). The CDR3 has 14 residues. From germline, CDR1 is SQVTM and CDR2 ANQGSEA. Deletions cut 8 bases from V and 2 bases from J, with 18 bases between. The CDR3 region has the DNA TGCAGCTACTGTCAACCTGACAGACAAGAGACCCAGTACTTC. Translating it yields CSYCQPDRQETQYF.

This clonotype has only a few counts. This sequence joins TRBV7-2 and TRBJ2-5, with D perhaps matching TRBD2 (6 bases). Germline CDR1 and CDR2: SGHTA and FQGNSA. The CDR3 runs 13 residues. V was cut by 5 bases and J by 9 bases, with 16 bases left in between. The CDR3 region is CASSVGPPGAQYF. CDR3 nucleotide sequence: TGTGCCAGCAGCGTGGGACCCCCGGGGGCCCAGTACTTC.

This clonotype has a handful of counts. V usage is TRBV1 and J usage is TRBJ2-3; the table's D call of TRBD1 was not tested on the DNA. TRBV1 is tagged as a pseudogene. The CDR3 is made up of 22 amino acids. This CDR3 is CTSSPRPTCNSVLGATGDTQYF. The CDR3 DNA is TGCACCAGCAGCCCCCGGCCGACCTGCAACTCCGTCCTCGGAGCTACAGGGGATACGCAGTATTTT.

The rearrangement uses TRBV28 and TRBJ2-4, with 8 bases identical to TRBD1. From germline, CDR1 is MDHEN and CDR2 SYDVKM. This CDR3 contains 16 residues. Unmatched junction bases numbered 6, after V lost 5 bases and J lost 0 bases. CDR3 sequence reads: CASSHQGAVAKNIQYF. The CDR3 DNA reads TGTGCCAGCAGTCATCAGGGGGCTGTAGCCAAAAACATTCAGTACTTC.

The J gene is TRBJ2-7, the V gene TRBV5-1, with D maybe TRBD1 (5 bases). V was shortened by 0 bases and J by 2 bases, with 15 bases between the two germline ends. The germline V gene has CDR1 SGHRS and CDR2 YFSETQ. This CDR3 is built from 16 residues. The CDR3 DNA is TGCGCCAGCAGCTTGGCGATGGGCAGGGTCGCCTACGAGCAGTACTTC. Its translation is CASSLAMGRVAYEQYF.

This clonotype was observed a few times. The genes are TRBV28 and TRBJ2-3, with a tentative D call TRBD1 (5 bases). The V end lost 4 bases, the J end lost 0 bases, and 11 bases lay between the germline ends. The CDR3 length is 15 residues. From germline, CDR1 is MDHEN and CDR2 SYDVKM. The CDR3 bases are TGTGCCAGCAGTTCAGGGCGATCTAGCACAGATACGCAGTATTTT. This encodes CASSSGRSSTDTQYF.

This chain uses TRBV6-1 with TRBJ1-1, with a weak D call TRBD1 (5 bases). This CDR3 has 16 residues. The germline V gene has CDR1 MNHNS and CDR2 SASEGT. Trimming removed 8 bases from V and 3 bases from J, with 22 bases in between. The CDR3 here is CASPDLGVRGDTEAFF. Here the CDR3 DNA reads TGTGCCAGCCCCGATCTCGGGGTGCGGGGGGACACTGAAGCTTTCTTT.

The genes are TRBV3-1 and TRBJ2-1; no firm D call. CDR3 length: 13 amino acids. V lost 1 base and J 10 bases, leaving 11 bases between the germline ends. From germline, CDR1 is LGHDT and CDR2 YNNKEL (reference sequence). DNA of the CDR3: TGTGCCAGCAGCCAAGTATTTGCGAGGGAGCAGTTCTTC. Amino acids: CASSQVFAREQFF.